This TCR beta chain was observed in a study of identical twins. Study-wide points: Models predicted too little out-of-frame TCR alpha sharing in monozygotic twins. The study found weaker excess twin sharing in beta out-of-frame sequences. Possibly, invariant MAIT and iNKT cells partly confounded zero-insertion analyses. Carriage of fewer insertions was seen in abundant cord blood beta clonotypes, whereas memory repertoires showed none.

As concerns this clonotype: The antigen remains undetermined.

TCRdb analysed the 5' RACE reads with MiXCR anew, one entry per CDR3 protein. Among some 590,000 distinct CDR3 sequences listed, over 8.5% were seen once. V shed 8 bases and J 7 bases; nucleotides not matched to a gene: 9. The CDR3 runs to 14 residues. Looked up from germline, CDR1 is SNHLY and CDR2 is FYNNEI. These data were likewise used in another study, on yellow fever vaccine responses in identical twins.

This TCR was recovered from a woman between 18 and 29 years old in good health. The specimen sequenced was PBMCs. V usage is TRBV2 and J usage is TRBJ2-1, with TRBD2 matching over 9 bases. This chain's CDR3 is CASAGGLAVNEQFF. CDR3 nucleotides: TGTGCCAGCGCGGGGGGGCTAGCAGTAAATGAGCAGTTCTTC.